These T cell receptor beta chains were read from a single sample in a study of blood T cell repertoires in COVID-19. Assay used: immunoSEQ multiplex PCR; TCRdb lists only in-frame clones, some missing. This table has more than 45,000 clones, approximately 91% appearing once. The sample taken for sequencing was peripheral blood. The receptors originated from a woman in her 70s with active COVID-19. The CDR3 runs from the conserved cysteine through the conserved F or W. The D gene is left open where the match is weak. Rows give clone size only sometimes, using once, few, many, or a class for an expanded clone.

CDR3nt,CDR3aa,v_gene,j_gene,abundance,d_gene
TGTGCCAGCAGCTTGGGGACTAATGAGCAGTTCTTC,CASSLGTNEQFF,TRBV5-6,TRBJ2-1,once,.
TGTGCCAGCAGTCCAACAAAATTGCGGGGTTTTGGCACTGAAGCTTTCTTT,CASSPTKLRGFGTEAFF,TRBV28,TRBJ1-1,.,.
TGTGCCAGTAGTATGGGAGCGGGAGATTCCTACGAGCAGTACTTC,CASSMGAGDSYEQYF,TRBV19,TRBJ2-7,few,TRBD2
TGTGCCAGCAGTTTGGGACAGTCGAACACTGAAGCTTTCTTT,CASSLGQSNTEAFF,TRBV27,TRBJ1-1,once,TRBD1
TGCGCCAGCAGCTTGGCCGGCAGGGGGCGAACCGGGGAGCTGTTTTTT,CASSLAGRGRTGELFF,TRBV5-1,TRBJ2-2,.,TRBD1
TGCGCCAGCAGCGATATCCTAGCGGGACTCTACGAGCAGTACTTC,CASSDILAGLYEQYF,TRBV10-2,TRBJ2-7,.,TRBD2
TGTGCCAGCAGTTCTCTTCGGGCGGGAGGGGGGAATGAGCAGTTCTTC,CASSSLRAGGGNEQFF,TRBV7-2,TRBJ2-1,.,TRBD2
TGTGCCAGCATCCCTACCGTGAAGTCAGGGCGAAAGAGGACCCAGTACTTC,CASIPTVKSGRKRTQYF,TRBV28,TRBJ2-5,.,.
TGTGCCAGCAGCCCAGGGGCAGGCTATAGCAATCAGCCCCAGCATTTT,CASSPGAGYSNQPQHF,TRBV7-9,TRBJ1-5,.,.
TGTGCCAGCAGCTTAGGGGGGCAAGAGACCCAGTACTTC,CASSLGGQETQYF,TRBV7-3,TRBJ2-5,.,.
TGTGCCAGCAGACCCGGGACTAGCGGCAACTACGAGCAGTACTTC,CASRPGTSGNYEQYF,TRBV28,TRBJ2-7,.,TRBD2
TGCGCCAGCAGCTTGGGTGACAGTAACACTGAAGCTTTCTTT,CASSLGDSNTEAFF,TRBV5-1,TRBJ1-1,.,.
TGTGCCAGCAGCACAGGGGAATCCTATGGCTACACCTTC,CASSTGESYGYTF,TRBV6-5,TRBJ1-2,.,TRBD1